This TCR beta chain was observed in a study of T cell responses to AZD1222 COVID-19 vaccine. Using immunoSEQ multiplex PCR, the repertoire was profiled, and TCRdb retains in-frame clones only, with some absent. This sample has about 99,000 clones; over 85% occur once, and the top ten carry approximately 12%. This CDR3 spans 15 amino acids. The V end lost 1 base, the J end lost 4 bases, and 10 bases lay between the germline ends. The germline V gene encodes CDR1 SGHAT and CDR2 FQNNGV. Study conclusions and caveats: Baseline seropositives among AZD1222 recipients totaled only 5 to 7.

This clone was seen a handful of times. No antigen is known for it. The sequence was obtained from an adult in good health. This specimen consisted of peripheral blood, obtained on day 0 of AZD1222 vaccination. The genes are TRBV11-2 and TRBJ1-4, with D possibly being TRBD1 (6 bases). The CDR3 region is CASSLGAGVNEKLFF. CDR3 bases: TGTGCCAGCAGCTTAGGGGCAGGGGTTAATGAAAAACTGTTTTTT. The full variable domain, its missing parts supplied by reference TRBV11-2 and TRBJ1-4, is EAGVAQSPRYKIIEKRQSVAFWCNPISGHATLYWYQQILGQGPKLLIQFQNNGVVDDSQLPKDRFSAERLKGVDSTLKIQPAKLEDSAVYLCASSLGAGVNEKLFFGSGTQLSVL.